This T cell receptor (beta chain) is drawn from a study of blood T cell repertoires in COVID-19. Study information: Some COVID-19 samples were acute and others convalescent; all came from the United States, Italy and Spain.

Assay used: immunoSEQ multiplex PCR; TCRdb lists only in-frame clones, some missing. The table lists hundreds of thousands of clones, approximately 81% of them singletons. CDR3 length: 16 amino acids. Source material: PBMCs or T cells enriched from blood (not recorded which). The TCR was taken from a man aged 35 to 55 who had recovered from COVID-19. This sequence joins TRBV21-1 and TRBJ2-7; the D call of TRBD1 is as the table states it, not checked on the DNA. TRBV21-1 is noted as a pseudogene. The DNA of the CDR3 is TGTGCCAGCAGCGGCAAAGCAGGGCTCTTGAGCTACGAGCAGTACTTC. Translation gives CASSGKAGLLSYEQYF.